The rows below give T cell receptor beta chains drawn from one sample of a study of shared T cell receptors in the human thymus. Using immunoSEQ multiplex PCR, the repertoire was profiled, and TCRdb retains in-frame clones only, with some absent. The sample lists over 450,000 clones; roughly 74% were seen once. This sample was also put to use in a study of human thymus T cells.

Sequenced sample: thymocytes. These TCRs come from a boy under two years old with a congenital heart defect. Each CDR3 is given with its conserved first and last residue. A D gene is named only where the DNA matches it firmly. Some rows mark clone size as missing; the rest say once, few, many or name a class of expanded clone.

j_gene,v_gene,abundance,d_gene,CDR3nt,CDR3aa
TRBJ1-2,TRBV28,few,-,TGTGCCAGCAGGCAGACAGGAGCCTATGGCTACACCTTC,CASRQTGAYGYTF
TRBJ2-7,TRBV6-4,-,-,TGTGCCAGCAGTGTCTTTTACGGGGACTACGAGCAGTACTTC,CASSVFYGDYEQYF
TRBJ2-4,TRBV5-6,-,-,TGTGCCAGCAGCTTGATGGACAGTCTAGCCAAAAACATTCAGTACTTC,CASSLMDSLAKNIQYF
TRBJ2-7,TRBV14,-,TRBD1,TGTGCCAGCAGCCCCCAGGACAGGGTAGACTACGAGCAGTACTTC,CASSPQDRVDYEQYF
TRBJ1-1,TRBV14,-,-,TGTGCCAGCAGCCAGAGTGTAAGGGGAGGGGAGACGAACACTGAAGCTTTCTTT,CASSQSVRGGETNTEAFF
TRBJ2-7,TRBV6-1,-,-,TGTGCCAGCAGTGAAGCCTCGGGGAAAACGGAGGTCCACTACGAGCAGTACTTC,CASSEASGKTEVHYEQYF
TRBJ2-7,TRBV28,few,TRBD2,TGTGCCAGCAGCCCCCTCACCGGGAGGCTCCTTGATGAGCAGTACTTC,CASSPLTGRLLDEQYF
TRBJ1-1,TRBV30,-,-,TGTGCCTGGAGTGTCGCAAAGAGATCGGGACTCCCATACGAAGCTTTCTTT,CAWSVAKRSGLPYEAFF
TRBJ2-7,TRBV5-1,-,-,TGCGCCAGCAGCTTGAGACTAGGGAGCTCCTACGAGCAGTACTTC,CASSLRLGSSYEQYF
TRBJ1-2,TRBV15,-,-,TGTGCCACCAGCCCACGGTGGGGGGGCCAAGGCTACACCTTC,CATSPRWGGQGYTF
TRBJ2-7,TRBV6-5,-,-,TGTGCCAGCACCTCCCTGGCAGGGACCTACGAGCAGTACTTC,CASTSLAGTYEQYF
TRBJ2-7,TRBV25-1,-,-,TGTGCCAGCAGCCCTTCCTCTCCCTGCGACGAGCAGTACTTC,CASSPSSPCDEQYF
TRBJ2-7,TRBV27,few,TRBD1,TGTGCCAGCAGCCAGGGACAGAGGTTTTACGAGCAGTACTTC,CASSQGQRFYEQYF
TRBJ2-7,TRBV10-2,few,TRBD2,TGCGCCAGCAGGAGCGGCGGGAGGGCCTACGAGCAGTACTTC,CASRSGGRAYEQYF
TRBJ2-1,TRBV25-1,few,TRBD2,TGTGCCAGCTCCTTCCGCTCTAGCGGGAGGGGGAATGAGCAGTTCTTC,CASSFRSSGRGNEQFF
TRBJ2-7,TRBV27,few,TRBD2,TGTGCCAGCAGTCCTAGCGGGAGGTCCGACGAGCAGTACTTC,CASSPSGRSDEQYF
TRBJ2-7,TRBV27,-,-,TGTGCCAGCAGTTTATTCCCGAAACACTACGAGCAGTACTTC,CASSLFPKHYEQYF
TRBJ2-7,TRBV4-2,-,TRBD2,TGTGCCAGCAGCCAAGTATCCCTTACTAGCGGGAGTCGGGAGCAGTACTTC,CASSQVSLTSGSREQYF
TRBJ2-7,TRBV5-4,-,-,TGTGCCAGCAGCCGCGGGTCGGGTGTCGAGCAGTACTTC,CASSRGSGVEQYF
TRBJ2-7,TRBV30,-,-,TGTGCCTGGAGTGCCGCGGGGAACCCAGGGGGCTACGAGCAGTACTTC,CAWSAAGNPGGYEQYF
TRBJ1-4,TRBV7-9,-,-,TGTGCCAGCAGCCCCGACAGAGCTAATGAAAAACTGTTTTTT,CASSPDRANEKLFF
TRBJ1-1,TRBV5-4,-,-,TGTGCCAGCAGCTCAAAAAGACAGTTGAACACTGAAGCTTTCTTT,CASSSKRQLNTEAFF
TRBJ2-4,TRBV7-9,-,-,TGTGCCAGCAGCTTAGGGCGGTTAGCCAAAAACATTCAGTACTTC,CASSLGRLAKNIQYF
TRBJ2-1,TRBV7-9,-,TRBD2,TGTGCCAGCAGCTTAGGAAGGGGACTAGCGGGAGGGCTAGACAATGAGCAGTTCTTC,CASSLGRGLAGGLDNEQFF